This T cell receptor beta chain was retrieved from a study of blood T cell repertoires in COVID-19 (dated by TCRdb to between 2020 and 2021). Regarding the study in general: Samples covering the acute and convalescent phases of COVID-19 were provided by collaborators in the United States, Italy and Spain. The material from the prospective study consisted of cDNA or gDNA derived from T cells, B-cell-depleted T cells, or PBMCs. The dataset comprised deeply sampled blood TCRbeta repertoires from subjects exposed to, actively infected with, or recovered from COVID-19. The repertoires were made available in a free public database intended to serve as a resource for research on the immune response to SARS-CoV-2. Samples were obtained from the ongoing ImmuneRACE study (first 160 participants) and from 1,254 subjects provided by 6 global collaborators. Sample metadata almost always included a de-identified subject ID, COVID-19 status, age in years and sex. Where available, HLA class I and class II types were taken from metadata supplied by the sample provider and were not determined by assay-based typing. Study-wide findings and limitations: The quantity of clinical and demographic metadata differed by source and by participant and was supplied without curation.

Whole blood was collected in K2EDTA tubes by collaborating institutions according to the institutions' own protocols. For TCRbeta analysis, collaborator samples were shipped as frozen whole blood, as isolated PBMCs, or as DNA extracted from either sample type. As concerns this clone: Its cognate antigen has yet to be identified. No much larger clonotype is one base removed from it; base qualities were not supplied.

TCRbeta CDR3 regions were amplified from genomic DNA using the immunoSEQ Assay, a bias-controlled multiplex PCR. Per the authors' processing: The number of nucleated cells in each sample was estimated from the amplification of reference gene primers within the assay. Sequence reads were collapsed and filtered to measure the absolute abundance of every unique TCRbeta CDR3 rearrangement. For each sample, productive Simpson clonality was calculated as the square root of Simpson's diversity index over productive rearrangements. TCRdb stores this immuneACCESS table with in-frame sequences only. Part of the clones is absent; in the studies checked, under half of the shortfall reflects unresolved V genes, and no reason is known for the rest. Clonal size and the V and J genes are those of that table, whereas D and trimming came from the DNA. This sample lists around 41,000 clones; roughly four fifths were detected once. The top ten constitute roughly 40% of the sample.

This clonotype originated in a woman older than 75 with acute or convalescent COVID-19. The material sequenced was peripheral blood.

The base sequence is TGTGCCAGCGGCAGGGCCCTCAATTCACCCCTCCACTTT. This is translated as CASGRALNSPLHF. The chain uses TRBV2 and TRBJ1-6, and the D gene may be TRBD1, 5 bases matching. Measured from the cysteine to the phenylalanine, the CDR3 is 13 residues long. Of all the DNA, just the CDR3 is kept, 39 bases in frame from base 1. CDR1 and CDR2 were assigned from the germline V gene as SNHLY and FYNNEI. V gives up 8 bases and J gives up 7 bases, and the segment between their germline ends measures 12 bases.